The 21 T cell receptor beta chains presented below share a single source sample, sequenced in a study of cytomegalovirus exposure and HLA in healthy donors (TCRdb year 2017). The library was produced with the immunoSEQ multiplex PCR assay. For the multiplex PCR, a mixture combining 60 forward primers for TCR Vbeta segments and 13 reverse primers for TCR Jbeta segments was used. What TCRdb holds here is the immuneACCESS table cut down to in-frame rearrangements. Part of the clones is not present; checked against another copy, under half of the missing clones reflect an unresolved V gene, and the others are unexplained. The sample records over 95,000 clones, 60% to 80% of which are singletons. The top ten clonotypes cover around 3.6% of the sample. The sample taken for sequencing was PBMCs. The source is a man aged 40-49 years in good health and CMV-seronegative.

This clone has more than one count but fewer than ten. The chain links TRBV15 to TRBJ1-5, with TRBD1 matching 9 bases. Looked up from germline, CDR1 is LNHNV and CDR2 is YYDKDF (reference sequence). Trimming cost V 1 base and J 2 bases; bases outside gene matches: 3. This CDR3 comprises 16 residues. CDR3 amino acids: CATSRAGQGRNQPQHF. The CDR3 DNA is TGTGCCACCAGCAGAGCGGGACAGGGTCGCAATCAGCCCCAGCATTTT.

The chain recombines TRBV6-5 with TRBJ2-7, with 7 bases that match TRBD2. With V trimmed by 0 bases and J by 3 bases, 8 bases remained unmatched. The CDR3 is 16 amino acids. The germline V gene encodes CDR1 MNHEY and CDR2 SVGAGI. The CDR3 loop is CASSYSRSGGSYEQYF. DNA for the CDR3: TGTGCCAGCAGTTACTCGAGGTCGGGAGGAAGCTACGAGCAGTACTTC.

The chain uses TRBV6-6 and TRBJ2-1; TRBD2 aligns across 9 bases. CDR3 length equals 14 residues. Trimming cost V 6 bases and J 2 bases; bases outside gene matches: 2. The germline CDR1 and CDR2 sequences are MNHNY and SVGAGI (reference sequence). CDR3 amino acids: CASSSGGTYNEQFF. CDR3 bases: TGTGCCAGCAGCAGCGGGGGGACCTACAATGAGCAGTTCTTC.

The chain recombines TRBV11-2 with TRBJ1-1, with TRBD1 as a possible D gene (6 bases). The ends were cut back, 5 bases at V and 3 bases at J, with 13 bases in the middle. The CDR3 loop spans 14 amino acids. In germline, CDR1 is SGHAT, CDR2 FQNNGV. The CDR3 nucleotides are TGTGCCAGCAGCGCAGACCAGGGGTACACTGAAGCTTTCTTT. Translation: CASSADQGYTEAFF.

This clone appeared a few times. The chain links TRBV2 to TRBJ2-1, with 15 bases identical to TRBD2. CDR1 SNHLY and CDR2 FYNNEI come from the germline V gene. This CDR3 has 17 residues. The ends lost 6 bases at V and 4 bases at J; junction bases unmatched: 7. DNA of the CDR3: TGTGCCAGCAGCGGACTAGCGGGAGGGAAAATTTACAATGAGCAGTTCTTC. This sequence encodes CASSGLAGGKIYNEQFF.

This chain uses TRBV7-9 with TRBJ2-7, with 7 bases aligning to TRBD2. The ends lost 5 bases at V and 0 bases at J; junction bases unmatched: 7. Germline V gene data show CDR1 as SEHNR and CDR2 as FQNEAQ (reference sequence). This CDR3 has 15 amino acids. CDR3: CASSRDYPSSYEQYF. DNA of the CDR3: TGTGCCAGCAGCAGGGACTATCCGTCCTCCTACGAGCAGTACTTC.

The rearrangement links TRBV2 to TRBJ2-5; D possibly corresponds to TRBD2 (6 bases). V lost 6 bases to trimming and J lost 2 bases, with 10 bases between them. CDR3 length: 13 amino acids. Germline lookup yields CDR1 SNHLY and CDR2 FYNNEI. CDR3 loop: CASRPGRQETQYF. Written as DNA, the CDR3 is TGTGCCAGCAGGCCAGGGAGGCAAGAGACCCAGTACTTC.

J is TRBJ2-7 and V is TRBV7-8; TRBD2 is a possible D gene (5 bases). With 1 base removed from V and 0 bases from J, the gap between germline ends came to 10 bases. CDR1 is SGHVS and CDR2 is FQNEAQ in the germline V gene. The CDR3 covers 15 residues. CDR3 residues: CASSLGLTSSYEQYF. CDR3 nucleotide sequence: TGTGCCAGCAGCTTAGGACTAACCAGCTCCTACGAGCAGTACTTC. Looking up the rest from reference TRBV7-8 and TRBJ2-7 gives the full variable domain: GAGVSQSPRYKVAKRGQDVALRCDPISGHVSLFWYQQALGQGPEFLTYFQNEAQLDKSGLPSDRFFAERPEGSVSTLKIQRTQQEDSAVYLCASSLGLTSSYEQYFGPGTRLTVT.

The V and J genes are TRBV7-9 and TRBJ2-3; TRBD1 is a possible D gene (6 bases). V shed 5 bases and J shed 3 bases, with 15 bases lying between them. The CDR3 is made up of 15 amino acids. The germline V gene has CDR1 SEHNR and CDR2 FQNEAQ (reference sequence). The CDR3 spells CASSANFRGTDTQYF. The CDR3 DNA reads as TGTGCCAGCAGCGCGAACTTCAGGGGAACAGATACGCAGTATTTT.

The CDR3 spells CASSSPGQGKMGQYF. CDR3 in DNA: TGTGCCAGCAGCTCCCCGGGACAGGGGAAAATGGGGCAGTACTTC. The V gene is TRBV7-8, the J gene TRBJ2-7, with 10 bases fitting TRBD1. This CDR3 is 15 amino acids long. Trimming removed 4 bases from V and 9 bases from J; junction bases left unmatched: 12. The V gene's germline CDR1 is SGHVS and CDR2 FQNEAQ.

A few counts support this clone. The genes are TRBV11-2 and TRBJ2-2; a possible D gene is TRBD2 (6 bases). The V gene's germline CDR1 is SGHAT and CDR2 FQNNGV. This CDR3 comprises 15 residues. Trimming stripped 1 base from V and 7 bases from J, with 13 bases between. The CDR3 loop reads CASSLGPADYGELFF. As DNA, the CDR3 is TGTGCCAGCAGCTTAGGCCCAGCGGACTACGGGGAGCTGTTTTTT.

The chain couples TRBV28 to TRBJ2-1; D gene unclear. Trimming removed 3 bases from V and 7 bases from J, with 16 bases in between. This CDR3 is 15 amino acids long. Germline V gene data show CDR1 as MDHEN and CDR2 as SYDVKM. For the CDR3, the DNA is TGTGCCAGCAGTTTTACCCTAGGCCTTAGGAATGAGCAGTTCTTC. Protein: CASSFTLGLRNEQFF.

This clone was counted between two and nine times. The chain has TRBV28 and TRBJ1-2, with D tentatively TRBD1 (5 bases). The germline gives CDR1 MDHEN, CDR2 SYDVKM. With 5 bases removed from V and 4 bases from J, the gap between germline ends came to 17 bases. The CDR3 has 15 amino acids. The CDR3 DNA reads TGTGCCAGCAGTAACCCCTTTAGGGGAGGCTATGGCTACACCTTC. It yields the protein CASSNPFRGGYGYTF.

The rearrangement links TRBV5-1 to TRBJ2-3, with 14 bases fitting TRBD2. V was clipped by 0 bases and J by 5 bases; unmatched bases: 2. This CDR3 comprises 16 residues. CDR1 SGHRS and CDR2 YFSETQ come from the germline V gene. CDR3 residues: CASSLEGLAGGDTQYF. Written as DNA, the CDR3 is TGCGCCAGCAGCTTGGAAGGACTAGCGGGGGGAGATACGCAGTATTTT.

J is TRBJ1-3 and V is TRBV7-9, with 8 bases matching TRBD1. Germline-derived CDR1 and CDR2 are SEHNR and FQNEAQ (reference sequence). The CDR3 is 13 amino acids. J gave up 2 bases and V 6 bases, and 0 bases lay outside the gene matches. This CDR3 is CASRQGAGNTIYF. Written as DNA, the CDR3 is TGTGCCAGCAGACAGGGGGCTGGAAACACCATATATTTT.

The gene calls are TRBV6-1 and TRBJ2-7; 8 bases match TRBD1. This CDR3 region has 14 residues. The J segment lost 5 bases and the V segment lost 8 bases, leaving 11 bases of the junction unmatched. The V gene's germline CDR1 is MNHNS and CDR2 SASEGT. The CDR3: CASRRGQGSDEQYF. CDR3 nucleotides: TGTGCCAGCCGCAGGGGGCAGGGGAGCGACGAGCAGTACTTC.

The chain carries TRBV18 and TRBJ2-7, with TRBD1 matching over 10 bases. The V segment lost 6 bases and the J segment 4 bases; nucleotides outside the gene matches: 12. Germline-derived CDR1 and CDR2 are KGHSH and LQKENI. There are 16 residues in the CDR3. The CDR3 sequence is CASSHQGDRGRYEQYF. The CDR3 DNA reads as TGTGCCAGCTCCCACCAGGGAGACAGGGGGCGATACGAGCAGTACTTC.

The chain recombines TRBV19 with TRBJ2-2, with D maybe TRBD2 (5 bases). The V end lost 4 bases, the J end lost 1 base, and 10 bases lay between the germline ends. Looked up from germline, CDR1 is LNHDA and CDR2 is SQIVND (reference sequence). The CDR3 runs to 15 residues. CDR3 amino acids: CASSTPGLNTGELFF. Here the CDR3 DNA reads TGTGCCAGTAGTACTCCGGGATTGAACACCGGGGAGCTGTTTTTT.

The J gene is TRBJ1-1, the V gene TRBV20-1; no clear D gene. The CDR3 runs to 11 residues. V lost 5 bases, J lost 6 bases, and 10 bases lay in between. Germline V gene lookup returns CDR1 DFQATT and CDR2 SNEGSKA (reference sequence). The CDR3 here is CSAPDSPEAFF. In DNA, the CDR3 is TGCAGTGCTCCCGACTCCCCTGAAGCTTTCTTT.

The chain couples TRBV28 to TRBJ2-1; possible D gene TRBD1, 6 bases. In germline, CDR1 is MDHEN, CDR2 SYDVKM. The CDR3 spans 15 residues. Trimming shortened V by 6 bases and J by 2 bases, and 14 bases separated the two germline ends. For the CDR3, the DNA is TGTGCCAGCAGCGGGGTCAGGGGCACCTACAATGAGCAGTTCTTC. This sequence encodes CASSGVRGTYNEQFF.

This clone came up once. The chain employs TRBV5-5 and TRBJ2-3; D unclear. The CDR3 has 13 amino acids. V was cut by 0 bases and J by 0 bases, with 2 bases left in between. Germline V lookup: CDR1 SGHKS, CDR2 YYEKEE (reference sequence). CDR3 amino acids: CASSLASTDTQYF. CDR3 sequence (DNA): TGTGCCAGCAGCTTGGCTAGCACAGATACGCAGTATTTT.